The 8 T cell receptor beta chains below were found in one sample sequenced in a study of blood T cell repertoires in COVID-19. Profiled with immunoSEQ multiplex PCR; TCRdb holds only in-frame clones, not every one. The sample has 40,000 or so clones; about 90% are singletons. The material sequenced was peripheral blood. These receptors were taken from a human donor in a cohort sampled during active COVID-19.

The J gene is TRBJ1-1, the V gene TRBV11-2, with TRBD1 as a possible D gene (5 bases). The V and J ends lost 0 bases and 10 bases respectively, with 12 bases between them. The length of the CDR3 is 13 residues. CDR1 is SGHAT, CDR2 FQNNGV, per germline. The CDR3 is CASSLDSHRIAFF. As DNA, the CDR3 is TGTGCCAGCAGCTTAGATTCCCACAGGATAGCTTTCTTT.

The chain's CDR3 is CASSSDGIYGYTF. CDR3 nucleotide sequence: TGTGCCAGCAGTTCGGACGGGATCTATGGCTACACCTTC. The chain uses TRBV28 and TRBJ1-2; no firm D call. There are 13 residues in the CDR3. CDR1 is MDHEN and CDR2 is SYDVKM in the germline V gene. V dropped 4 bases and J dropped 4 bases, with 10 bases sitting between them.

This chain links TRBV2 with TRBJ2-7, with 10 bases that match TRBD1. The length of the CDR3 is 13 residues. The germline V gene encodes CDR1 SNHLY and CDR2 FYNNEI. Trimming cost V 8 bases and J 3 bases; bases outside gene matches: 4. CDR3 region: CASDGQGDYEQYF. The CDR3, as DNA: TGTGCCAGCGATGGACAGGGGGACTACGAGCAGTACTTC.

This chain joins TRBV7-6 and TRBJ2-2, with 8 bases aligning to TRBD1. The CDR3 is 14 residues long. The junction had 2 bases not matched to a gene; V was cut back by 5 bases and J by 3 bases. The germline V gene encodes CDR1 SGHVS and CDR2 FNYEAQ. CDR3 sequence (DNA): TGTGCCAGCAGCCCGGACAGGGACACCGGGGAGCTGTTTTTT. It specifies CASSPDRDTGELFF.

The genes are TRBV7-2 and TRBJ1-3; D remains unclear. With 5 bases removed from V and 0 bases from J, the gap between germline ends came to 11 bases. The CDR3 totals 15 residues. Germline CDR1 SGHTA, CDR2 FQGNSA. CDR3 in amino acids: CASSQTLFSGNTIYF. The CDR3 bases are TGTGCCAGCAGCCAGACACTTTTCTCTGGAAACACCATATATTTT.

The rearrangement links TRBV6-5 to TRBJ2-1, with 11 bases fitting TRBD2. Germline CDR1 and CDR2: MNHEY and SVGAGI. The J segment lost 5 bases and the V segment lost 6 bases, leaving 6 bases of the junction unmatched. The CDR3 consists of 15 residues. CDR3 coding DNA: TGTGCCAGCAGCCTACTAGCGGGGGCCAACAATGAGCAGTTCTTC. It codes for CASSLLAGANNEQFF.

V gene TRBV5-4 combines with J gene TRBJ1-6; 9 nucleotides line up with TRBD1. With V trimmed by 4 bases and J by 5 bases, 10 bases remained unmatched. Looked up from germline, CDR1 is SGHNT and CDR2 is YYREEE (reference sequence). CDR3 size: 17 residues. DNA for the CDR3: TGTGCCAGCAGCGGCTCCGGGACAGGGCTACATAATTCACCCCTCCACTTT. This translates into CASSGSGTGLHNSPLHF. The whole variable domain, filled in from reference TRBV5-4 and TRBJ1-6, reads ETGVTQSPTHLIKTRGQQVTLRCSSQSGHNTVSWYQQALGQGPQFIFQYYREEENGRGNFPPRFSGLQFPNYSSELNVNALELDDSALYLCASSGSGTGLHNSPLHFGNGTRLTVT.

The CDR3 loop is CASSPLASLGRVTEAFF. The CDR3 DNA sequence: TGTGCCAGCTCACCACTCGCGTCTTTGGGGAGGGTAACTGAAGCTTTCTTT. The chain couples TRBV18 to TRBJ1-1, with D unresolved. The V end lost 1 base, the J end lost 5 bases, and 20 bases lay between the germline ends. The CDR3 length is 17 residues. Germline loops: CDR1 KGHSH, CDR2 LQKENI.